These T cell receptor beta chains were read from a single sample in a study of T cell repertoires in cytomegalovirus infection. These receptors' targets are unknown. TCRdb passed the reads through MiXCR, listing each CDR3 protein once. In the table there are a few hundred thousand distinct CDR3 sequences, around two fifths of which are singletons. The sequencing here drew on cultured PBMCs, taken from culture after CMV antigen stimulation. The receptors shown here come from a human donor in good health (CMV status not recorded). Some clones in this sample may be carry-over from other donors' samples. CDR3s include the opening cysteine and the closing phenylalanine or tryptophan. The D gene is left open where the match is weak. A row's size may be missing; if present it is once, few, many or a size class.

V	D	J	size	DNA	CDR3
TRBV6-5	-	TRBJ1-4	few	TGTGCCAGCAGTTATGACAGATATAATGAAAAACTGTTTTTT	CASSYDRYNEKLFF
TRBV2	-	TRBJ2-7	once	TGTGCCAGCAGACGAGCCCACGAGCAGTACTTC	CASRRAHEQYF
TRBV15	-	TRBJ1-1	few	TGTGCCACCAGCAGGGACCGGGGGAGCACTGAAGCTTTCTTT	CATSRDRGSTEAFF
TRBV6-8	TRBD1	TRBJ1-6	-	TGTGCCAGCAGTTCCGGACAGGGATCACCCCTCCACTTT	CASSSGQGSPLHF
TRBV20-1	-	TRBJ2-3	-	TGCAGTGCTCTAAAGGCAGATACGCAGTATTTT	CSALKADTQYF
TRBV7-2	-	TRBJ2-1	many	TGTGCCAGCAGCCTTGAGGGAGCCAATGAGCAGTTCTTC	CASSLEGANEQFF
TRBV19	TRBD1	TRBJ2-1	-	TGTGCCAGTAGTATCGGGACAGGGACTACCATTATCTCCTACAATGAGCAGTTCTTC	CASSIGTGTTIISYNEQFF
TRBV10-3	-	TRBJ1-1	-	TGTGCCATCAGTAGGCTTAGGCAGGGGCAAATCAACACTGAAGCTTTCTTT	CAISRLRQGQINTEAFF
TRBV6-1	-	TRBJ2-7	-	TGTGCCAGCAGTGAAGGCGGGGGCACTGTCAGGGACGAGCAGTACTTC	CASSEGGGTVRDEQYF
TRBV2	TRBD2	TRBJ2-1	-	TGTGCCAGCAGTGAAGCGGGTAGCGGGAGTTGGAATGAGCAGTTCTTC	CASSEAGSGSWNEQFF
TRBV7-2	TRBD1	TRBJ2-7	-	TGTGCCAGCAGCTCGACAGGGAGTATCTTCCGCTACGAGCAGTACTTC	CASSSTGSIFRYEQYF
TRBV4-1	TRBD1	TRBJ1-2	-	TGCGCCAGCAGCCAAGATTGGGCGGTGACGACAGGGGGCCTTGGCTACACCTTC	CASSQDWAVTTGGLGYTF
TRBV6-2/TRBV6-3	-	TRBJ2-7	-	TGTGCCAGCAGAATTAGCGGTGCCTACGAGCAGTACTTC	CASRISGAYEQYF
TRBV12-3/TRBV12-4	TRBD2	TRBJ2-3	-	TGTGCCAGCAACGTAGCGGGAGGGCCGACAGATACGCAGTATTTT	CASNVAGGPTDTQYF
TRBV7-2	-	TRBJ1-1	few	TGTGCCAGCAGCTTTACCGCGGGGTCGGACACTGAAGCTTTCTTT	CASSFTAGSDTEAFF